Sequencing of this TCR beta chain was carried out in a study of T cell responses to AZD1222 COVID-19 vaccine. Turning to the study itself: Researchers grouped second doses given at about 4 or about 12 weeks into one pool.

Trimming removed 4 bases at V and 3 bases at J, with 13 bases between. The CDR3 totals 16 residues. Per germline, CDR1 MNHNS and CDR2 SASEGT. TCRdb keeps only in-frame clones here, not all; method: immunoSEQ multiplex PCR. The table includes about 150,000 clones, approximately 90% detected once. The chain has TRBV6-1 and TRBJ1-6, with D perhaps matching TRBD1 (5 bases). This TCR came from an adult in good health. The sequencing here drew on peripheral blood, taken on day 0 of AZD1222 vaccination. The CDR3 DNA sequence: TGTGCCAGCAGTGCTTCGACAGTACTCTATAATTCACCCCTCCACTTT. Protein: CASSASTVLYNSPLHF.